These 30 T cell receptor beta chains were sequenced from one sample in a study of blood T cell repertoires in COVID-19 (dated by TCRdb to 2020 to 2021). To prepare the library, the immunoSEQ multiplex PCR assay was applied. Drawn from immuneACCESS, this table holds only the in-frame rearrangements with V and J called that TCRdb kept. Clones are partly lost; checked studies trace under half to an unresolved V gene and leave the rest unexplained. A total of hundreds of thousands of clones appear in this sample, 65% to 90% of them only once. Roughly 5% of the sample comes from the top ten. The specimen was peripheral blood. The origin of the receptors is a man aged 50 or older with active or convalescent COVID-19.

This clone occurred a few times. The rearrangement joins TRBV25-1 to TRBJ1-2, with D hard to call. Germline V gene data show CDR1 as MGHDK and CDR2 as SYGVNS. This CDR3 has 11 residues. Trimming took 6 bases from V and 4 from J, leaving 6 bases between them. DNA of the CDR3: TGTGCCAGCAGACTTGGCTATGGCTACACCTTC. Protein: CASRLGYGYTF.

For the CDR3, the DNA is TGTGCCTGGAGTCCGTCCGGAGCTGAAAAACTGTTTTTT. Translated: CAWSPSGAEKLFF. This chain links TRBV30 with TRBJ1-4; D uncertain. CDR3 length: 13 amino acids. V lost 2 bases, J lost 7 bases, and 11 bases lay in between. Looked up from germline, CDR1 is GTSNPN and CDR2 is SVGIG (reference sequence). Looking up the rest from reference TRBV30 and TRBJ1-4 gives the full variable domain: SQTIHQWPATLVQPVGSPLSLECTVEGTSNPNLYWYRQAAGRGLQLLFYSVGIGQISSEVPQNLSASRPQDRQFILSSKKLLLSDSGFYLCAWSPSGAEKLFFGSGTQLSVL.

This chain connects TRBV3-1 (or the pseudogene TRBV3-2) to TRBJ1-2; 7 bases line up with TRBD1. This CDR3 is 15 amino acids long. Germline V gene lookup returns CDR1 LGHDT and CDR2 YNNKEL (reference sequence). V shed 4 bases, J shed 2 bases, and the junction held 7 bases outside the gene matches. CDR3 region: CASSPPTGSNYGYTF. In DNA, the CDR3 is TGTGCCAGCAGCCCCCCGACAGGGTCGAACTATGGCTACACCTTC.

The rearrangement uses TRBV5-4 and TRBJ2-1, with 11 bases identical to TRBD2. Germline trimming cut 3 bases from V and 6 bases from J; bases unmatched to any gene: 11. Germline V gene lookup returns CDR1 SGHNT and CDR2 YYREEE (reference sequence). This CDR3 has 17 amino acids. The CDR3 spells CASSSSSNSGRGNEQFF. The CDR3 DNA follows: TGTGCCAGCAGCTCTTCTTCCAATAGCGGGAGGGGCAATGAGCAGTTCTTC.

The chain is built from TRBV28 and TRBJ1-6; D is perhaps TRBD1 (6 bases). There are 16 residues in the CDR3. Between the trimmed V and J ends, which lost 9 bases and 2 bases, there was a span of 17 bases. Looked up from germline, CDR1 is MDHEN and CDR2 is SYDVKM. The CDR3 nucleotides are TGTGCCAGTCGCTCTAGCGGGGGGCCCTATAATTCACCCCTCCACTTT. Translating it yields CASRSSGGPYNSPLHF.

The chain recombines TRBV19 with TRBJ1-4; 11 positions agree with TRBD1. J lost 3 bases, V lost 6 bases, and 9 bases had no gene match. The CDR3 has 17 residues. Germline CDR1 is LNHDA and CDR2 is SQIVND (reference sequence). The CDR3 DNA reads TGTGCCAGTAGCACCGCCGGGACAGGGGGTTCTAATGAAAAACTGTTTTTT. Residues: CASSTAGTGGSNEKLFF.

The sample holds a few counts of this clone. The chain combines TRBV7-9 with TRBJ2-7; perhaps TRBD2 as D (5 bases). V was clipped by 5 bases and J by 1 base, with 9 bases between them. CDR3 length equals 13 residues. CDR1 and CDR2 from the germline V gene are SEHNR and FQNEAQ (reference sequence). CDR3 loop: CASSHSGSYEQYF. DNA of the CDR3: TGTGCCAGCAGCCACTCGGGATCCTACGAGCAGTACTTC. Looking up the rest from reference TRBV7-9 and TRBJ2-7 gives the full variable domain: DTGVSQNPRHKITKRGQNVTFRCDPISEHNRLYWYRQTLGQGPEFLTYFQNEAQLEKSRLLSDRFSAERPKGSFSTLEIQRTEQGDSAMYLCASSHSGSYEQYFGPGTRLTVT.

The CDR3 DNA is TGTGCCAGCAGCCCCCGTGGGGGCGTCACTGAAGCTTTCTTT. Amino acid sequence: CASSPRGGVTEAFF. The chain recombines TRBV5-4 with TRBJ1-1; tentative D call: TRBD1 (6 bases). The CDR3 runs to 14 residues. Trimming stripped 4 bases from V and 4 bases from J, with 14 bases between. The germline CDR1 and CDR2 sequences are SGHNT and YYREEE (reference sequence).

As for this clone: A read error may produce the germline difference seen at one junction end. This chain connects TRBV7-3 to TRBJ2-1; TRBD2 matches at 8 bases. This CDR3 region has 13 residues. Germline CDR1 SGHTA, CDR2 FQGTGA. CDR3 protein: CASSLTLADEQFF. The DNA of the CDR3 is TGTGCCAGCAGTTTAACACTAGCGGACGAGCAGTTCTTC.

The chain has TRBV7-9 and TRBJ1-2; TRBD1 matches 7 bases. This CDR3 has 14 residues. Germline V CDR1 and CDR2: SEHNR, FQNEAQ (reference sequence). With V trimmed by 3 bases and J by 5 bases, 6 bases remained unmatched. The CDR3 spells CASSFGGTAYGYTF. The CDR3 DNA follows: TGTGCCAGCAGCTTCGGCGGGACAGCGTATGGCTACACCTTC. The whole variable domain, remainder taken from reference TRBV7-9 and TRBJ1-2, is DTGVSQNPRHKITKRGQNVTFRCDPISEHNRLYWYRQTLGQGPEFLTYFQNEAQLEKSRLLSDRFSAERPKGSFSTLEIQRTEQGDSAMYLCASSFGGTAYGYTFGSGTRLTVV.

The chain recombines TRBV5-1 with TRBJ2-7; D not certain. The CDR3 is 12 residues long. V was shortened by 5 bases and J by 7 bases, with 13 bases between the two germline ends. Germline V gives CDR1 SGHRS, CDR2 YFSETQ. The CDR3 sequence is CASSERSGEQYF. The CDR3 DNA reads TGCGCCAGCAGTGAGAGGTCTGGAGAGCAGTACTTC.

CDR3 amino acids: CAQMGPRDNTGELFF. CDR3 bases: TGTGCTCAGATGGGTCCGCGGGATAACACCGGGGAGCTGTTTTTT. The chain is built from TRBV7-9 and TRBJ2-2; tentative D call: TRBD2 (6 bases). The CDR3 covers 15 residues. Germline loops: CDR1 SEHNR, CDR2 FQNEAQ (reference sequence).

The chain couples TRBV28 to TRBJ1-2; tentatively, D is TRBD1 (6 bases). The CDR3 contains 14 residues. Trimming took 6 bases from V and 8 from J, leaving 19 bases between them. The germline V gene encodes CDR1 MDHEN and CDR2 SYDVKM. CDR3 in DNA: TGTGCCAGCAGACGACTGCTGACAGGACAGGGCTACACCTTC. Protein: CASRRLLTGQGYTF.

The J gene is TRBJ2-3, the V gene TRBV5-4; possible D gene TRBD1, 5 bases. Trimming left V 4 bases short and J 4 bases short, with 13 bases between. This CDR3 region has 14 residues. Germline-derived CDR1 and CDR2 are SGHNT and YYREEE (reference sequence). The CDR3 is CASSPVQGPDTQYF. CDR3 DNA: TGTGCCAGCAGCCCAGTCCAGGGCCCAGATACGCAGTATTTT.

This chain links TRBV6-2 or TRBV6-3 with TRBJ2-7; TRBD1 aligns across 8 bases. Germline V lookup: CDR1 MNHEY, CDR2 SVGEGT. With V trimmed by 5 bases and J by 4 bases, 13 bases remained unmatched. The CDR3 totals 16 residues. Here the CDR3 reads CASSLTSGTGVYEQYF. The CDR3 DNA is TGTGCCAGCAGTCTGACATCCGGGACAGGCGTATACGAGCAGTACTTC.

The chain recombines TRBV19 with TRBJ2-7, with D uncertain. CDR1 is LNHDA and CDR2 is SQIVND in the germline V gene (reference sequence). The CDR3 has 12 amino acids. V lost 6 bases to trimming and J lost 3 bases, with 9 bases between them. The CDR3 DNA reads TGTGCCAGTAGCGGGTCCTTCTACGAGCAGTACTTC. Translating gives CASSGSFYEQYF. The variable domain in full, completed from reference TRBV19 and TRBJ2-7, reads DGGITQSPKYLFRKEGQNVTLSCEQNLNHDAMYWYRQDPGQGLRLIYYSQIVNDFQKGDIAEGYSVSREKKESFPLTVTSAQKNPTAFYLCASSGSFYEQYFGPGTRLTVT.

The J gene is TRBJ1-5, the V gene TRBV19; D remains ambiguous. Trimming took off 3 bases at V and 6 bases at J, with 18 bases between the two ends. Germline V gives CDR1 LNHDA, CDR2 SQIVND (reference sequence). The CDR3 contains 16 residues. CDR3 sequence: CASSILDRGRPQPQHF. In DNA, the CDR3 is TGTGCCAGTAGTATCTTGGATCGGGGAAGGCCTCAGCCCCAGCATTTT. The entire variable domain, with the rest obtained from reference TRBV19 and TRBJ1-5, is as follows: DGGITQSPKYLFRKEGQNVTLSCEQNLNHDAMYWYRQDPGQGLRLIYYSQIVNDFQKGDIAEGYSVSREKKESFPLTVTSAQKNPTAFYLCASSILDRGRPQPQHFGDGTRLSIL.

The gene calls are TRBV5-1 and TRBJ1-3, with 8 bases that match TRBD1. The CDR3 runs 14 residues. J was trimmed by 16 bases and V by 5 bases; bases with no gene match: 17. CDR1 and CDR2 from the germline V gene are SGHRS and YFSETQ. The CDR3 bases are TGCGCCAGCAGACGTAATAGCGGACAGGGCCAATGGTATTTT. Its translation: CASRRNSGQGQWYF.

This clone was counted between two and nine times. The rearrangement joins TRBV30 to TRBJ1-6; weak D call: TRBD1 (5 bases). This CDR3 is 13 amino acids long. Germline assignment: CDR1 GTSNPN and CDR2 SVGIG (reference sequence). Trimming stripped 0 bases from V and 9 bases from J, with 9 bases between. The CDR3 is CAWSVLRGSPLHF. The CDR3 DNA sequence: TGTGCCTGGAGTGTACTAAGGGGTTCACCCCTCCACTTT.

The chain links TRBV19 to TRBJ2-3, with D maybe TRBD2 (6 bases). The ends were cut back, 6 bases at V and 3 bases at J, with 16 bases in the middle. CDR1 and CDR2 (germline): LNHDA, SQIVND (reference sequence). This CDR3 is 15 amino acids long. The CDR3 here is CASRPPGLKTDTQYF. DNA for the CDR3: TGTGCCAGTAGGCCTCCGGGACTGAAGACAGATACGCAGTATTTT.

J is TRBJ1-4 and V is TRBV9; a possible D gene is TRBD1 (6 bases). V lost 4 bases and J 0 bases, leaving 13 bases between the germline ends. CDR3 length equals 16 residues. Germline V gene sequence: CDR1 SGDLS, CDR2 YYNGEE. The CDR3 DNA reads TGTGCCAGCAGCCTACAGGGTAGTGCAACTAATGAAAAACTGTTTTTT. It yields the protein CASSLQGSATNEKLFF.

V and J are TRBV12-3 or TRBV12-4 and TRBJ1-4, with no clear D. This CDR3 is built from 12 residues. Between the trimmed V and J ends, which lost 6 bases and 8 bases, there was a span of 10 bases. CDR3 in amino acids: CASSRISEKLFF. The CDR3 DNA follows: TGTGCCAGCAGCCGAATAAGCGAAAAACTGTTTTTT.

The chain joins TRBV11-2 to TRBJ1-1, with D possibly matching TRBD1 (5 bases). Germline V gene lookup returns CDR1 SGHAT and CDR2 FQNNGV. V shed 1 base and J shed 0 bases, with 12 bases lying between them. The CDR3 totals 16 residues. CDR3 sequence: CASSLVGGAMNTEAFF. CDR3 in DNA: TGTGCCAGCAGCTTAGTTGGTGGGGCGATGAACACTGAAGCTTTCTTT.

The chain carries TRBV7-7 and TRBJ2-1; TRBD2 aligns across 10 bases. Germline CDR1 and CDR2: SSHAT and FNYEAQ (reference sequence). V lost 1 base and J lost 8; bases outside the gene matches: 5. The CDR3 sequence is 15 residues long. This CDR3 reads CASSLGLAGADEQFF. In nucleotides, the CDR3 is TGTGCCAGCAGCTTAGGCCTAGCGGGAGCGGATGAGCAGTTCTTC.

To note about this clone: Sequence at one end of the junction differs from germline and may be a read error. The rearrangement uses TRBV5-1 and TRBJ1-1; D is perhaps TRBD1 (5 bases). Looked up from germline, CDR1 is SGHRS and CDR2 is YFSETQ. The CDR3 sequence is 15 residues long. The CDR3 DNA follows: TGCGCCCGCAGCTGGGGGGTGGGGTGGAACACTGAAGCTTTCTTT. Translated: CARSWGVGWNTEAFF.

J is TRBJ1-2 and V is TRBV28; D remains ambiguous. The CDR3 loop spans 16 amino acids. Germline values: CDR1 MDHEN, CDR2 SYDVKM. Trimming removed 6 bases at V and 5 bases at J, with 22 bases between. CDR3 loop: CASRTLRPGGSYGYTF. CDR3 bases: TGTGCCAGCAGAACCCTTAGACCGGGAGGCTCGTATGGCTACACCTTC.

This clone showed up just a few times. The chain couples TRBV4-2 to TRBJ2-7, with 8 positions matching TRBD1. Germline V CDR1 and CDR2: LGHNA, YNFKEQ. Losses at the gene ends were 3 bases for V and 12 bases for J; bases not matched to a gene: 7. CDR3 size: 12 residues. As DNA, the CDR3 is TGTGCCAGCAGCCACGAGGACAGGGTTCGGTACTTC. Protein: CASSHEDRVRYF.

This chain uses TRBV9 with TRBJ2-3, with a possible D match to TRBD2 (5 bases). The CDR3 runs 15 residues. The V gene lost 4 bases and the J gene lost 5 bases, with 17 bases spanning the gap. The germline CDR1 and CDR2 sequences are SGDLS and YYNGEE. CDR3 bases: TGTGCCAGCAGCCCACTAGTGTCAGGTCGAGATACGCAGTATTTT. Protein product: CASSPLVSGRDTQYF.

The chain uses TRBV9 and TRBJ1-1; possible D gene TRBD1, 6 bases. This CDR3 comprises 16 residues. V lost 2 bases to trimming and J lost 5 bases, with 19 bases between them. Germline values: CDR1 SGDLS, CDR2 YYNGEE. The CDR3 bases are TGTGCCAGCAGCGTCTCCGGGTCAGGGGATTGGACTGAAGCTTTCTTT. This sequence encodes CASSVSGSGDWTEAFF.

V usage is TRBV7-9 and J usage is TRBJ2-1; 7 nucleotides line up with TRBD2. V gave up 4 bases and J gave up 8 bases; unmatched junction bases: 11. CDR1 is SEHNR, CDR2 FQNEAQ, per germline (reference sequence). The CDR3 has 15 amino acids. CDR3 residues: CASSSSGAANDEQFF. In DNA, the CDR3 is TGTGCCAGCAGCTCGAGCGGGGCCGCGAATGATGAGCAGTTCTTC.